The table lists the clone carrying this T cell receptor beta chain with many counts. Amplification yielded TCR beta CDR3 regions, with RNA transcripts as the source. Initially, a first-round RT-PCR of the TCR CDR3 employed the HTBI primer set. Using its own MiXCR run on the multiplex PCR reads, TCRdb lists one record per CDR3 protein. Of 150,000 or so distinct CDR3 sequences listed, roughly 10% are singletons. The CDR3 covers 14 residues. V was shortened by 5 bases and J by 6 bases, with 16 bases between the two germline ends. Germline V gives CDR1 MGHDK, CDR2 SYGVNS. Uncontrolled infection, other autoimmune disease, pregnancy or lactation led to exclusion. These data originate in a study of T cells in Graves' hyperthyroidism and ophthalmopathy.

This TCR came from a woman aged 18 to 35 with Graves' hyperthyroidism that later progressed to Graves' ophthalmopathy. Sequencing used blood. The chain carries TRBV25-1 and TRBJ1-1, with TRBD1 as a possible D gene (6 bases). The CDR3, as DNA: TGTGCCAGCAGTCAGGGGATTTGGGCCTCTGAAGCTTTCTTT. Translating gives CASSQGIWASEAFF.